Below, 8 T cell receptor beta chains from the same sample are listed, as sequenced in a study of response to subunit inactivated influenza vaccine. TCRdb ran MiXCR on the RT-PCR reads and lists one entry per CDR3 protein. The sample lists roughly 500,000 distinct CDR3 sequences; under 30% were seen once. The same data also went into a second study, on T cells expressing NK-cell markers. This second study notes: The cDNA for TCR beta came from 5'RACE template switching with UMIs.

The specimen was CD4+ T cells sorted from PBMCs, collected 11 to 12 days after vaccination. These receptors were collected from a man aged 50 or older who received an inactivated influenza vaccine.

The J gene is TRBJ2-3, the V gene TRBV5-1; D unresolved. The V gene's germline CDR1 is SGHRS and CDR2 YFSETQ. The V and J ends lost 5 bases and 5 bases respectively, with 15 bases between them. This CDR3 region has 14 residues. CDR3 bases: TGCGCCAGCAGACTGGCTGACATGAGAGATACGCAGTATTTT. Translation: CASRLADMRDTQYF.

This chain joins TRBV12-3 or TRBV12-4 and TRBJ1-2; TRBD1 aligns across 9 bases. With 5 bases clipped from V and 4 bases from J, the junction kept 8 bases outside the gene matches. CDR3 length: 15 amino acids. CDR3 DNA sequence: TGTGCCAGCAGTCCGGACAGGGGCCGCGGCTATGGCTACACCTTC. Protein: CASSPDRGRGYGYTF.

This clonotype was observed at least ten times. This sequence joins TRBV7-9 and TRBJ2-5, with TRBD2 matching 11 bases. The CDR3 contains 17 residues. Germline V CDR1 and CDR2: SEHNR, FQNEAQ (reference sequence). With V trimmed by 5 bases and J by 5 bases, 13 bases remained unmatched. CDR3 sequence: CASSRLGLAGGKETQYF. The CDR3, as DNA: TGTGCCAGCAGCCGCTTAGGGCTAGCGGGAGGAAAGGAGACCCAGTACTTC.

In this sample, this clonotype turned up many times. The rearrangement joins TRBV5-6 to TRBJ1-1; D gene unclear. Germline V CDR1 and CDR2: SGHDT, YYEEEE. The V gene lost 0 bases and the J gene lost 7 bases, with 4 bases spanning the gap. The CDR3 consists of 11 residues. CDR3 DNA sequence: TGTGCCAGCAGCTTGGCCGGTGAAGCTTTCTTT. Translated: CASSLAGEAFF.

This clonotype was counted between two and nine times. V is TRBV7-9 and J is TRBJ2-1; D unresolved. The CDR3 consists of 14 residues. Germline V gene data show CDR1 as SEHNR and CDR2 as FQNEAQ (reference sequence). V gave up 4 bases and J gave up 0 bases, with 7 bases separating them. The CDR3 coding sequence is TGTGCCAGCAGCTCGTCGGACTCCTACAATGAGCAGTTCTTC. Its protein is CASSSSDSYNEQFF.

This clonotype was picked up a small number of times. The chain uses TRBV27 and TRBJ1-6, with 7 bases aligning to TRBD1. Trimming cost V 6 bases and J 2 bases; bases outside gene matches: 4. The CDR3 has 15 amino acids. Germline values: CDR1 MNHEY, CDR2 SMNVEV (reference sequence). The CDR3 sequence: CASRTGSTYNSPLHF. Written as DNA, the CDR3 is TGTGCCAGCAGGACAGGGAGCACCTATAATTCACCCCTCCACTTT.

This sequence joins TRBV7-2 and TRBJ2-1, with D possibly TRBD1 on 5 matching bases. Per germline, CDR1 SGHTA and CDR2 FQGNSA. CDR3 size: 16 residues. Between the trimmed V and J ends, which lost 3 bases and 6 bases, there was a span of 18 bases. The DNA of the CDR3 is TGTGCCAGCAGCTTGTGGTGGGCCGACAGTGGCAATGAGCAGTTCTTC. Its protein product is CASSLWWADSGNEQFF.

V is TRBV5-1 and J is TRBJ1-5; no clear D. The V and J ends lost 8 bases and 5 bases respectively, with 2 bases between them. This CDR3 has 9 amino acids. CDR1 is SGHRS, CDR2 YFSETQ, per germline. Here the CDR3 reads CARDQPQHF. In DNA, the CDR3 is TGCGCCAGGGATCAGCCCCAGCATTTT.